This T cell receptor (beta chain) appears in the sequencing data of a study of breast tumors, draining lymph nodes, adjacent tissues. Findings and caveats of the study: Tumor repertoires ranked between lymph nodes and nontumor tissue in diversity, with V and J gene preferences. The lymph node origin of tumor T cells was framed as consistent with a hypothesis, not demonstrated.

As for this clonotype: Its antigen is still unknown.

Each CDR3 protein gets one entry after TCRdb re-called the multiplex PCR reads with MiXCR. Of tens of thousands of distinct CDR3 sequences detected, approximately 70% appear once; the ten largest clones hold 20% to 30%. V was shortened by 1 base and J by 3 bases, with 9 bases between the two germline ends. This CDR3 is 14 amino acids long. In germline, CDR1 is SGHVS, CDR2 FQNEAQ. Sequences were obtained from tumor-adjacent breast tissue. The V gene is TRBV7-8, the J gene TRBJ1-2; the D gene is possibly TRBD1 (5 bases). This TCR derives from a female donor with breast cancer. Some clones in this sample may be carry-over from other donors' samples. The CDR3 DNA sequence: TGTGCCAGCAGCTTAGGGGGGACGGACTATGGCTACACCTTC. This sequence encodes CASSLGGTDYGYTF.